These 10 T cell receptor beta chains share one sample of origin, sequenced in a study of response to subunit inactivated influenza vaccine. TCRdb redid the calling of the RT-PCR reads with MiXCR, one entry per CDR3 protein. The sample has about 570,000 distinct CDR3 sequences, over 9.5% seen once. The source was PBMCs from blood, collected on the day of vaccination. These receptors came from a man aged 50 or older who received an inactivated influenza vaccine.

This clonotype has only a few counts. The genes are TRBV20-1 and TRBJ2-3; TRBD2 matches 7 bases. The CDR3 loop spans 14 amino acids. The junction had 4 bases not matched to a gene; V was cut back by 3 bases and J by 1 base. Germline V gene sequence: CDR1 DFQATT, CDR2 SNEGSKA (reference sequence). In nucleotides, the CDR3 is TGCAGTGCTAGGCGGGGGTCTGGCACAGATACGCAGTATTTT. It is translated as CSARRGSGTDTQYF.

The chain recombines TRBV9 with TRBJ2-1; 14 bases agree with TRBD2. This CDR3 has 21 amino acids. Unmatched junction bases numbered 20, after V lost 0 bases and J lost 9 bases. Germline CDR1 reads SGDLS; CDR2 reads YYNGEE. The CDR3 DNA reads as TGTGCCAGCAGCGTAGAACACGGGACTAGCGGGAGCCTGTCTCGTTTCAGTGAGCAGTTCTTC. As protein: CASSVEHGTSGSLSRFSEQFF.

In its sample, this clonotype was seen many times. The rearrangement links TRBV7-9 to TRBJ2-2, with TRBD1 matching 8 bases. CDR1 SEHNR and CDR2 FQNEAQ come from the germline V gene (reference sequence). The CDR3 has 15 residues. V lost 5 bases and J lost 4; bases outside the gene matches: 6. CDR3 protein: CASSPTGAGTGELFF. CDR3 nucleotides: TGTGCCAGCAGCCCGACAGGGGCAGGCACCGGGGAGCTGTTTTTT. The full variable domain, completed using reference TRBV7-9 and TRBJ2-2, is DTGVSQNPRHKITKRGQNVTFRCDPISEHNRLYWYRQTLGQGPEFLTYFQNEAQLEKSRLLSDRFSAERPKGSFSTLEIQRTEQGDSAMYLCASSPTGAGTGELFFGEGSRLTVL.

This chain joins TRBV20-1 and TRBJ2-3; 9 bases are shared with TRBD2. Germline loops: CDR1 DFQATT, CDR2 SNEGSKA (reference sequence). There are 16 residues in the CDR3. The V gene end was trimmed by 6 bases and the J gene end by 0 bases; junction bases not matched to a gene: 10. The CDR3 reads CSAQPIAGASTDTQYF. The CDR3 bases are TGCAGTGCCCAGCCCATAGCGGGAGCGAGCACAGATACGCAGTATTTT.

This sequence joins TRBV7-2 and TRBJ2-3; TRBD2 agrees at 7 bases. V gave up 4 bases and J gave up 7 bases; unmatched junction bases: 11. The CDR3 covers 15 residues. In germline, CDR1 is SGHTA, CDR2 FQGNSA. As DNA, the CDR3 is TGTGCCAGCAGCTCCCCCCTAGCGGCCTACTATACGCAGTATTTT. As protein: CASSSPLAAYYTQYF.

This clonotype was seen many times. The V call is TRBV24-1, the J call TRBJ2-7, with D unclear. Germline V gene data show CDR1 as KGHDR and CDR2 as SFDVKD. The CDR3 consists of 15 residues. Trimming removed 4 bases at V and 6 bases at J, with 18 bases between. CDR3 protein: CATSEGLSPFGEQYF. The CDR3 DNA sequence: TGTGCCACCAGTGAAGGGCTCAGCCCGTTTGGCGAGCAGTACTTC.

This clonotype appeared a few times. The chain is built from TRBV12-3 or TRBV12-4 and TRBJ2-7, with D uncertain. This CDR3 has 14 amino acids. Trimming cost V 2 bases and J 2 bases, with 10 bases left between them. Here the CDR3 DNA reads TGTGCCAGCAGTTTATTTGGGTCCACCTACGAGCAGTACTTC. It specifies CASSLFGSTYEQYF.

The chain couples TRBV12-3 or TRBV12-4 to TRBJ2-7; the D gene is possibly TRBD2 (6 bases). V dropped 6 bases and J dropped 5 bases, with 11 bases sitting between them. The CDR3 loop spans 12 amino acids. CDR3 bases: TGTGCCAGCAGGGAGGGACCCCACGAGCAGTACTTC. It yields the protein CASREGPHEQYF.

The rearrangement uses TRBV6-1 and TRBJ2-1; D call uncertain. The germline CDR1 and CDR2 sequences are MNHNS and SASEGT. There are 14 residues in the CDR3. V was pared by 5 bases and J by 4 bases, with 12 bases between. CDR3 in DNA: TGTGCCAGCAGTATCCGGGCTGGGTACAATGAGCAGTTCTTC. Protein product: CASSIRAGYNEQFF.

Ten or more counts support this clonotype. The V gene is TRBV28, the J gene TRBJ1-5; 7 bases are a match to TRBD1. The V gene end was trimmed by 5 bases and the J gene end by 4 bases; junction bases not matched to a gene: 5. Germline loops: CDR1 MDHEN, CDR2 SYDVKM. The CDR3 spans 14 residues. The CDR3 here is CASSLLRGNQPQHF. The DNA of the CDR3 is TGTGCCAGCAGTCTGCTCAGGGGGAATCAGCCCCAGCATTTT. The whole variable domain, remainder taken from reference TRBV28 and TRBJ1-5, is DVKVTQSSRYLVKRTGEKVFLECVQDMDHENMFWYRQDPGLGLRLIYFSYDVKMKEKGDIPEGYSVSREKKERFSLILESASTNQTSMYLCASSLLRGNQPQHFGDGTRLSIL.